The 4 T cell receptor beta chains below all came from one sample that was sequenced in a study of spatial heterogeneity in lung cancer. Points from the study as a whole: One measure, the expanded intratumoral alpha and beta TCR count, tracked tumor mutation counts.

TCRdb processed the 5' RACE reads anew with MiXCR; each CDR3 protein has one entry. The sample contains under 13,000 distinct CDR3 sequences, 7.9% of which appear only once. Time point described: sample taken at primary tumor resection. These receptors' targets are unknown. This material consisted of lung tumor tissue, taken at surgery. The receptors come from a female donor with early-stage non-small cell lung cancer.

This clonotype has ten or more counts. This beta chain is a stray read from a library made for alpha chains; its abundance is not meaningful. This sequence joins TRBV12-3 or TRBV12-4 and TRBJ2-1, with 8 bases aligning to TRBD2. Unmatched junction bases numbered 11, after V lost 4 bases and J lost 6 bases. This CDR3 contains 16 residues. The CDR3 nucleotides read TGTGCCAGCAGTTCTACTTCCCGGGGGGGAATCAATGAGCAGTTCTTC. This sequence encodes CASSSTSRGGINEQFF.

At least ten counts were recorded for this clonotype. This beta chain is an unintended read in a library built for alpha chains; its size means little. The V gene is TRBV28, the J gene TRBJ2-1; tentative D call: TRBD1 (6 bases). This CDR3 region has 12 residues. V lost 5 bases and J 8 bases, leaving 10 bases between the germline ends. Looked up from germline, CDR1 is MDHEN and CDR2 is SYDVKM. The CDR3 DNA sequence: TGTGCCAGCAGTCAACAGGGCGATGAGCAGTTCTTC. Its translation is CASSQQGDEQFF. Looking up the rest from reference TRBV28 and TRBJ2-1 gives the full variable domain: DVKVTQSSRYLVKRTGEKVFLECVQDMDHENMFWYRQDPGLGLRLIYFSYDVKMKEKGDIPEGYSVSREKKERFSLILESASTNQTSMYLCASSQQGDEQFFGPGTRLTVL.

In its sample, this clonotype was seen many times. Being off target in a library aimed at alpha chains, this beta chain has a size of little meaning. The rearrangement uses TRBV29-1 and TRBJ2-5; TRBD1 aligns across 7 bases. Trimming removed 6 bases from V and 5 bases from J; junction bases left unmatched: 9. The CDR3 spans 13 residues. Germline V gene lookup returns CDR1 SQVTM and CDR2 ANQGSEA. In DNA, the CDR3 is TGCAGCGTACTAGGGGGCGACGAGGAGACCCAGTACTTC. Translation: CSVLGGDEETQYF.

This clonotype has a count of ten or more. This beta chain is a stray sequence in a library constructed for alpha chains; its clone size is not meaningful. This chain uses TRBV6-6 with TRBJ2-3; D uncertain. V gave up 8 bases and J gave up 0 bases, with 12 bases separating them. From germline, CDR1 is MNHNY and CDR2 SVGAGI (reference sequence). The CDR3 covers 14 residues. The CDR3, as DNA: TGTGCCAGCGGGAACGCGGACAGCACAGATACGCAGTATTTT. The encoded protein is CASGNADSTDTQYF.